These T cell receptor beta chains were read from a single sample in a study of T cell responses to AZD1222 COVID-19 vaccine. TCRdb keeps only in-frame clones here, not all; method: immunoSEQ multiplex PCR. The table includes under 150,000 clones, about 88% detected once. Sequencing was performed on peripheral blood, taken on day 0 of AZD1222 vaccination. The receptors originated from an adult in good health. Each CDR3 is given with its conserved first and last residue. A D gene is named only where the DNA matches it firmly. The listing skips clone size in some rows; elsewhere it reads once, few, many or a size class.

CDR3 length: 15
J gene: TRBJ1-5
clone size: -
V gene: TRBV4-1
D gene: TRBD1
CDR3 protein: CASSLGTGSNQPQHF
CDR3 DNA: TGCGCCAGCAGCCTGGGGACAGGCAGCAATCAGCCCCAGCATTTT

CDR3 length: 17
J gene: TRBJ2-3
clone size: -
V gene: TRBV19
D gene: TRBD2
CDR3 protein: CASSIGLADSGTDTQYF
CDR3 DNA: TGTGCCAGTAGTATAGGCCTAGCGGATTCGGGCACAGATACGCAGTATTTT

CDR3 length: 15
J gene: TRBJ1-6
clone size: -
V gene: TRBV6-5
D gene: -
CDR3 protein: CASSYSIGDNSPLHF
CDR3 DNA: TGTGCCAGCAGTTACTCGATTGGTGATAATTCACCCCTCCACTTT

CDR3 length: 13
J gene: TRBJ1-1
clone size: -
V gene: TRBV30
D gene: -
CDR3 protein: CAWRRTLNTEAFF
CDR3 DNA: TGTGCCTGGAGACGGACATTGAACACTGAAGCTTTCTTT

CDR3 length: 15
J gene: TRBJ1-6
clone size: once
V gene: TRBV6-6
D gene: -
CDR3 protein: CASSYSRGQNSPLHF
CDR3 DNA: TGTGCCAGCAGTTACTCAAGGGGTCAGAATTCACCCCTCCACTTT

CDR3 length: 14
J gene: TRBJ1-1
clone size: -
V gene: TRBV5-1
D gene: -
CDR3 protein: CASSLGRLNTEAFF
CDR3 DNA: TGCGCCAGCAGCTTGGGGCGGTTAAACACTGAAGCTTTCTTT

CDR3 length: 19
J gene: TRBJ1-4
clone size: -
V gene: TRBV9
D gene: -
CDR3 protein: CASSPTGRGYPGTEEKLFF
CDR3 DNA: TGTGCCAGCAGCCCAACCGGACGGGGTTACCCCGGGACCGAGGAAAAACTGTTTTTT

CDR3 length: 15
J gene: TRBJ1-2
clone size: -
V gene: TRBV7-2
D gene: TRBD1
CDR3 protein: CASSSRDRVYYGYTF
CDR3 DNA: TGTGCCAGCAGCTCCCGGGACAGGGTTTACTATGGCTACACCTTC

CDR3 length: 14
J gene: TRBJ1-2
clone size: -
V gene: TRBV5-1
D gene: -
CDR3 protein: CASSNQDTNYGYTF
CDR3 DNA: TGCGCCAGCAGTAATCAGGACACTAACTATGGCTACACCTTC

CDR3 length: 18
J gene: TRBJ2-7
clone size: -
V gene: TRBV4-3
D gene: TRBD2
CDR3 protein: CASSQDLLAGYSSYEQYF
CDR3 DNA: TGCGCCAGCAGCCAAGATTTGCTAGCGGGATACAGCTCCTACGAGCAGTACTTC

CDR3 length: 17
J gene: TRBJ1-3
clone size: -
V gene: TRBV9
D gene: -
CDR3 protein: CASSPRTDLNSGNTIYF
CDR3 DNA: TGTGCCAGCAGCCCCCGGACAGACCTTAACTCTGGAAACACCATATATTTT

CDR3 length: 16
J gene: TRBJ2-2
clone size: -
V gene: TRBV5-1
D gene: -
CDR3 protein: CASSKTDFGNTGELFF
CDR3 DNA: TGCGCCAGCAGCAAGACAGACTTTGGGAACACCGGGGAGCTGTTTTTT

CDR3 length: 11
J gene: TRBJ2-2
clone size: -
V gene: TRBV12-3/TRBV12-4
D gene: -
CDR3 protein: CASSPRGELFF
CDR3 DNA: TGTGCCAGCAGCCCTAGGGGGGAGCTGTTTTTT

CDR3 length: 14
J gene: TRBJ2-1
clone size: few
V gene: TRBV7-2
D gene: -
CDR3 protein: CASSFLRRHNEQFF
CDR3 DNA: TGTGCCAGCAGCTTCTTAAGGAGACACAATGAGCAGTTCTTC

CDR3 length: 14
J gene: TRBJ1-1
clone size: -
V gene: TRBV11-3
D gene: -
CDR3 protein: CASSSGLGNTEAFF
CDR3 DNA: TGTGCCAGCAGCTCCGGACTGGGGAACACTGAAGCTTTCTTT

CDR3 length: 14
J gene: TRBJ1-2
clone size: -
V gene: TRBV7-9
D gene: -
CDR3 protein: CASSLGDAVYGYTF
CDR3 DNA: TGTGCCAGCAGCTTAGGGGACGCAGTCTATGGCTACACCTTC

CDR3 length: 13
J gene: TRBJ1-5
clone size: -
V gene: TRBV30
D gene: -
CDR3 protein: CACSTVSNQPQHF
CDR3 DNA: TGTGCCTGCTCGACAGTTAGCAATCAGCCCCAGCATTTT

CDR3 length: 13
J gene: TRBJ1-1
clone size: -
V gene: TRBV29-1
D gene: -
CDR3 protein: CSATRMGGTEAFF
CDR3 DNA: TGCAGCGCGACCAGGATGGGGGGCACTGAAGCTTTCTTT

CDR3 length: 15
J gene: TRBJ1-1
clone size: -
V gene: TRBV19
D gene: TRBD1
CDR3 protein: CASSWTGGADTEAFF
CDR3 DNA: TGTGCCAGTAGCTGGACAGGGGGCGCGGACACTGAAGCTTTCTTT

CDR3 length: 18
J gene: TRBJ1-5
clone size: -
V gene: TRBV19
D gene: TRBD1
CDR3 protein: CASSSAGTGVQSNQPQHF
CDR3 DNA: TGTGCCAGTAGTTCCGCCGGGACAGGGGTTCAAAGCAATCAGCCCCAGCATTTT

CDR3 length: 14
J gene: TRBJ1-3
clone size: -
V gene: TRBV7-2
D gene: -
CDR3 protein: CASSSQGSGNTIYF
CDR3 DNA: TGTGCCAGCAGCTCGCAGGGTTCTGGAAACACCATATATTTT

CDR3 length: 12
J gene: TRBJ2-2
clone size: -
V gene: TRBV7-3
D gene: -
CDR3 protein: CASRQRGGELFF
CDR3 DNA: TGTGCCAGCAGACAGAGAGGCGGGGAGCTGTTTTTT

CDR3 length: 17
J gene: TRBJ1-2
clone size: once
V gene: TRBV28
D gene: -
CDR3 protein: CASSAQGMGAGNYGYTF
CDR3 DNA: TGTGCCAGCAGTGCCCAAGGGATGGGGGCCGGGAACTATGGCTACACCTTC

CDR3 length: 13
J gene: TRBJ2-5
clone size: once
V gene: TRBV18
D gene: -
CDR3 protein: CASSPGGWETQYF
CDR3 DNA: TGTGCCAGCTCACCGGGGGGCTGGGAGACCCAGTACTTC

CDR3 length: 16
J gene: TRBJ1-4
clone size: -
V gene: TRBV7-2
D gene: -
CDR3 protein: CASSLDSGATNEKLFF
CDR3 DNA: TGTGCCAGCAGCTTAGATTCCGGTGCAACTAATGAAAAACTGTTTTTT

CDR3 length: 16
J gene: TRBJ1-4
clone size: -
V gene: TRBV5-3
D gene: TRBD1
CDR3 protein: CARSFGQGASGEKLFF
CDR3 DNA: TGTGCCAGAAGCTTCGGACAGGGGGCCTCGGGTGAAAAACTGTTTTTT

CDR3 length: 14
J gene: TRBJ1-3
clone size: once
V gene: TRBV3-1/TRBV3-2
D gene: -
CDR3 protein: CASSQVGSGNTIYF
CDR3 DNA: TGTGCCAGCAGCCAAGTCGGCTCTGGAAACACCATATATTTT

CDR3 length: 16
J gene: TRBJ2-2
clone size: -
V gene: TRBV2
D gene: TRBD2
CDR3 protein: CASRGTSGRVAGELFF
CDR3 DNA: TGTGCCAGCAGGGGTACTAGCGGGAGGGTTGCCGGGGAGCTGTTTTTT

CDR3 length: 13
J gene: TRBJ1-2
clone size: -
V gene: TRBV12-3/TRBV12-4
D gene: -
CDR3 protein: CASTVGPVGGYTF
CDR3 DNA: TGTGCCAGCACTGTAGGCCCCGTGGGCGGCTACACCTTC

CDR3 length: 14
J gene: TRBJ1-3
clone size: once
V gene: TRBV7-6
D gene: -
CDR3 protein: CASSLEQGGTDLYF
CDR3 DNA: TGTGCCAGCAGCTTAGAACAGGGCGGGACGGACCTATATTTT

CDR3 length: 14
J gene: TRBJ1-2
clone size: -
V gene: TRBV18
D gene: -
CDR3 protein: CASSDRGRNYGYTF
CDR3 DNA: TGTGCCAGCTCAGATAGAGGCCGTAACTATGGCTACACCTTC

CDR3 length: 15
J gene: TRBJ1-5
clone size: -
V gene: TRBV4-1
D gene: -
CDR3 protein: CASSQGYRANSPQHF
CDR3 DNA: TGCGCCAGCAGCCAAGGTTATAGGGCGAACAGCCCCCAGCATTTT